Listed below are T cell receptor beta chains from one sample, sequenced in a study of blood T cell repertoires in COVID-19. Repertoires were generated with immunoSEQ multiplex PCR, while TCRdb's copy carries only in-frame clones and drops some. Of 250,000 to 300,000 clones listed, roughly four fifths are singletons. Sequencing used PBMCs or T cells enriched from blood (not recorded which). Every receptor here comes from a man under 40 with acute COVID-19. Each CDR3 is given with its conserved first and last residue. D genes are given only for firm matches. Size is omitted from some rows. Given values are once, few, many or a class for expanded clones.

D gene	J gene	clone size	V gene	CDR3 DNA	CDR3 protein
-	TRBJ2-3	-	TRBV27	TGTGCCAGCAGTGGAGGAATAGGGTCTTTAGATACGCAGTATTTT	CASSGGIGSLDTQYF
TRBD2	TRBJ2-3	-	TRBV5-4	TGTGCCAGCAGCCTTAGCGGGACAGATACGCAGTATTTT	CASSLSGTDTQYF
TRBD2	TRBJ2-3	-	TRBV5-1	TGTGCCAGCAGTTCCGGACTAGCGCAACCATCAGTTACGCAGTATTTT	CASSSGLAQPSVTQYF
-	TRBJ2-2	-	TRBV5-6	TGTGCCAGCAGCTTGACAGGTGTATTCACCGGGGAGCTGTTTTTT	CASSLTGVFTGELFF
-	TRBJ1-5	-	TRBV7-8	TGTGCCAGCAGCTTAGGGGGGCAGGGCCAACAGCCCCAGCATTTT	CASSLGGQGQQPQHF
-	TRBJ2-3	-	TRBV29-1	TGCAGCCCATGGCGGGGTCAAGATACGCAGTATTTT	CSPWRGQDTQYF
TRBD1	TRBJ1-2	-	TRBV19	TGTGCCAGTAATTTCCAGGGGGAATATGGCTACACCTTC	CASNFQGEYGYTF
-	TRBJ1-1	-	TRBV27	TGTGCCAGCAGTTTTGCTGCGAACTTGAACACTGAAGCTTTCTTT	CASSFAANLNTEAFF
-	TRBJ1-5	-	TRBV7-9	TGTGCCAGCAGCTTATCGGGTCTGCAGCCCCAGCATTTT	CASSLSGLQPQHF
TRBD1	TRBJ1-2	-	TRBV5-6	TGTGCCAGCAGCTTGGGGGACAGATTTAACTATGGCTACACCTTC	CASSLGDRFNYGYTF
TRBD1	TRBJ1-4	-	TRBV9	TGTGCCAGCAGCGTAGCTACTGGACAGGGGAATGAAAAACTGTTTTTT	CASSVATGQGNEKLFF
TRBD1	TRBJ1-2	-	TRBV5-1	TGTGCCAGCAGCTCCAGCCGGGACAGCACCTCCTATGGCTACACCTTC	CASSSSRDSTSYGYTF
-	TRBJ1-4	few	TRBV28	TGTGCCAGCACCCCGGGGAGTGTTGAAAAACTGTTTTTT	CASTPGSVEKLFF
-	TRBJ1-1	-	TRBV19	TGTGCCAGTAGTGCAGGGAACACTGAAGCTTTCTTT	CASSAGNTEAFF
TRBD1	TRBJ1-3	-	TRBV4-1	TGCGCCAGCAGCCAAGAATTCCCGGACAGGGCTGGAAACACCATATATTTT	CASSQEFPDRAGNTIYF
-	TRBJ2-2	-	TRBV5-1	TGTGCCAGCAGCTTGGGGCCCTCCGGGGAGCTGTTTTTT	CASSLGPSGELFF
TRBD1	TRBJ1-5	-	TRBV6-5	TGTGCCAGCAGACTGACAGGGGAGAGCAATCAGCCCCAGCATTTT	CASRLTGESNQPQHF
-	TRBJ2-2	-	TRBV6-1	TGTGCCAGCAGTGAACAGGTAGCGAACACCGGGGAGCTGTTTTTT	CASSEQVANTGELFF
TRBD1	TRBJ1-1	-	TRBV19	TGTGCCAGTAGCACCGGGACAGGGCGCACTGAAGCTTTCTTT	CASSTGTGRTEAFF
-	TRBJ2-4	-	TRBV28	TGTGCCAGCAGTTCGGCCGGGGCCAAAAACATTCAGTACTTC	CASSSAGAKNIQYF
-	TRBJ1-6	once	TRBV3-1/TRBV3-2	TGTGCCAGCAGTCAGGGCACAGGGATTAATTCACCCCTCCACTTT	CASSQGTGINSPLHF
-	TRBJ2-1	-	TRBV5-1	TGCGCCAGCAGCTTAGGACAGTCCTACAATGAGCAGTTCTTC	CASSLGQSYNEQFF
-	TRBJ2-5	-	TRBV29-1	TGCAGCGTTGGGGCCCAAGAGACCCAGTACTTC	CSVGAQETQYF
-	TRBJ1-4	-	TRBV9	TGTGCCAGCAGCGGAGATGCGGGTTTTAATGAAAAACTGTTTTTT	CASSGDAGFNEKLFF
-	TRBJ2-1	-	TRBV30	TGTGCCTGGACCCCGGACAGATTATACTACAATGAGCAGTTCTTC	CAWTPDRLYYNEQFF
-	TRBJ2-5	-	TRBV18	TGTGCCAGCTCACCACCGACCCTGAGGGAGACCCAGTACTTC	CASSPPTLRETQYF
-	TRBJ1-1	-	TRBV6-2/TRBV6-3	TGTGCCAGCAGTTACTCCCGGGTCGGCACTGAAGCTTTCTTT	CASSYSRVGTEAFF
TRBD1	TRBJ1-2	few	TRBV19	TGTGCCAGTCAGTACAGGGGAGGCTACACCTTC	CASQYRGGYTF
-	TRBJ2-6	few	TRBV27	TGTGCCAGCAGTTTAGAATTCAGGGCTGGGGCCAACGTCCTGACTTTC	CASSLEFRAGANVLTF
-	TRBJ2-1	-	TRBV28	TGTGCCAGCACCACGGGGCGGGGGCACAATGAGCAGTTCTTC	CASTTGRGHNEQFF
-	TRBJ2-3	-	TRBV10-3	TGTGCCATCAGTGGGGGCGGGGCTGGGGATACGCAGTATTTT	CAISGGGAGDTQYF
TRBD1	TRBJ2-2	-	TRBV7-9	TGTGCCAGCAGCTTAGCCAGGGGGCTTGGCACCGGGGAGCTGTTTTTT	CASSLARGLGTGELFF
-	TRBJ1-3	-	TRBV16	TGTGCCAGCAGCCAGGCAGTTGGAAACACCATATATTTT	CASSQAVGNTIYF
TRBD1	TRBJ1-1	-	TRBV27	TGTGCCAGCAGAGATCGAACAGGGGTCGGCACTGAAGCTTTCTTT	CASRDRTGVGTEAFF
-	TRBJ1-2	-	TRBV4-3	TGCGCCAGCAGCCAAGAAGTCCCAGGGGACAACTATGGCTACACCTTC	CASSQEVPGDNYGYTF
-	TRBJ1-1	-	TRBV6-5	TGTGCCGGTTCGGGACAAGGGGGCACTGAAGCTTTCTTT	CAGSGQGGTEAFF
-	TRBJ1-2	-	TRBV28	TGTGCCAGCAGCCCCGTGTCAGCTAACTATGGCTACACCTTC	CASSPVSANYGYTF
-	TRBJ2-2	-	TRBV6-5	TGTGCCAGCAGTTACTTAACAGGGCCCGGGGAGCTGTTTTTT	CASSYLTGPGELFF
TRBD1	TRBJ2-1	-	TRBV6-5	TGTGCCAGCAGGGGGGGACAGGGTGGACACAATGAGCAGTTCTTC	CASRGGQGGHNEQFF
TRBD1	TRBJ2-3	-	TRBV7-2	TGTGCCAGCAGCATGGGACAGGGAGCCCCCACAGATACGCAGTATTTT	CASSMGQGAPTDTQYF
-	TRBJ2-1	-	TRBV15	TGTGCCACCAGCCCTTTTCGGCGGTCACACAATGAGCAGTTCTTC	CATSPFRRSHNEQFF
TRBD1	TRBJ1-1	-	TRBV29-1	TGCAGCGTTTGTTGGAGCGGAGGGGGCACCGAAGCTTTCTTT	CSVCWSGGGTEAFF
TRBD2	TRBJ2-1	-	TRBV19	TGTGCCAGTAGCCCCTCCGGGACTAGCGGAAACAATGAGCAGTTCTTC	CASSPSGTSGNNEQFF